Reported below is one TCR beta chain. The CDR3 consists of 14 residues. Germline assignment: CDR1 SGHRS and CDR2 YFSETQ. Trimming cost V 3 bases and J 1 base, with 10 bases left between them. TCRdb reanalysed the RT-PCR reads using MiXCR and keeps one entry per CDR3 protein. The sample consists of about 680,000 distinct CDR3 sequences, approximately 15% of them appearing once. This TCR derives from a female donor in good health, serving as a healthy control. Input material: memory CD4+ T cells from blood. The chain employs TRBV5-1 and TRBJ1-1; a possible D gene is TRBD1 (6 bases). The CDR3 is CASSSRGPNTEAFF. The CDR3 coding sequence is TGCGCCAGCAGCTCCAGGGGCCCGAACACTGAAGCTTTCTTT.